The subject of this entry is one T cell receptor beta chain. Antigen: not known. These data are taken from a study of post-analysis software for immune sequencing data. Study-wide background: Patients with relapsing-remitting, secondary progressive and progressive-relapsing multiple sclerosis courses were all represented. Study results and caveats: Elevated frequency relative to controls characterized 4 or 5 TRBV segments in patients, TRBV5-6, TRBV5-1 and TRBV20-1 among them.

Trimming removed 5 bases at V and 5 bases at J, with 16 bases between. This CDR3 has 15 amino acids. Germline V gives CDR1 SGHTA, CDR2 FQGTGA. The TCR beta cDNA libraries carried unique molecular identifiers. The source material, 1 to 10 million T cells, gave rise to 510,000 or so cDNA molecules. TCRdb reprocessed the PCR reads with MiXCR, giving one entry per CDR3 protein. This table has about 380,000 distinct CDR3 sequences, around 33% appearing once. This TCR was recovered from a girl aged 10 to 17 with multiple sclerosis. The chain carries TRBV7-3 and TRBJ2-1; D may correspond to TRBD1 or TRBD2 (5 bases each). The sequenced sample was blood. The CDR3 loop is CASSTGTISDNEQFF. CDR3 in DNA: TGTGCCAGCAGCACGGGGACCATCAGCGACAATGAGCAGTTCTTC.